This T cell receptor (beta chain) was recorded in a study of regulatory T cells in long-lasting Graves disease. V was cut by 5 bases and J by 4 bases, with 20 bases left in between. The CDR3 is made up of 16 amino acids. CDR1 and CDR2 (germline): MNHEY, SVGEGT. Combining iRepertoire HTBI primers with Arm-PCR of CDR3 regions, the authors built TCR beta libraries. TCRdb ran MiXCR on the multiplex PCR reads and lists one entry per CDR3 protein. The top ten clones hold roughly 46% of a sample with 700,000 or so distinct CDR3 sequences, 25% to 35% of them seen once. Time point indicated: persistent/refractory GD, antithyroid drugs over 5 years with positive TRAb. Preparation of the TCR library used RNA extracted from PBMCs.

The rearrangement joins TRBV6-2 or TRBV6-3 to TRBJ1-2; weak D call: TRBD1 (6 bases). This sample comprised peripheral blood mononuclear cells (PBMCs), obtained when the disease was refractory, from a patient treated with antithyroid drugs. This clonotype was obtained from a female donor with Graves disease. The CDR3 loop is CASSTPRQASLYGYTF. CDR3 in DNA: TGTGCCAGCAGTACCCCTAGACAGGCGTCGCTCTATGGCTACACCTTC.